By sample fraction, the clone carrying this T cell receptor beta chain is medium-sized (0.01 to 0.1%). Its target is unknown. TCRdb's copy holds only in-frame clones and misses some; the assay was immunoSEQ multiplex PCR. This sample yields 300,000 to 400,000 clones, of which about 85% are seen a single time; about 3.3% belongs to the top ten. The treatment was: roughly 20 received Ad26.COV2.S at low or high dose, single or two shots; several received placebo; per-sample allocation not given. After the first vaccine or placebo injection, samples were drawn on day 63. The data stem from a study of Ad26.COV2.S vaccination and SARS-CoV-2 variants. The CDR3 has 14 amino acids. Germline CDR1 MNHEY, CDR2 SMNVEV (reference sequence). Trimming took 6 bases from V and 8 from J, leaving 17 bases between them. Findings and limits, study-wide: Greater spike-specific TCR breadth was seen in vaccine recipients than in placebo recipients.

Source: peripheral blood, taken in a trial of Ad26.COV2.S vaccine versus placebo. This sequence joins TRBV27 and TRBJ2-1, with D unclear. This TCR was recovered from a person aged 18-60 years who received the Ad26.COV2.S COVID-19 vaccine or a placebo. DNA of the CDR3: TGTGCCAGCAGGCATTTTCCGTACGTTGATGAGCAGTTCTTC. Its protein product is CASRHFPYVDEQFF.